Shown below are 27 T cell receptor beta chains from a single sample sequenced in a study of shared clonotypes between healthy human individuals. Data came from immunoSEQ multiplex PCR; TCRdb stores just in-frame clones and leaves some out. The sample records over a million clones, about 96% being singletons. Material for sequencing was naive CD4+ T cells sorted from blood. Subset of the sample: CD45RA+ positively selected. All receptors derive from a man younger than 40 in good health.

The CDR3: CASSTRTGRYQETQYF. The CDR3 nucleotides read TGTGCCAGTAGTACACGGACAGGACGGTACCAAGAGACCCAGTACTTC. The chain employs TRBV19 and TRBJ2-5; 7 bases line up with TRBD1. In germline, CDR1 is LNHDA, CDR2 SQIVND (reference sequence). The junction had 8 bases not matched to a gene; V was cut back by 4 bases and J by 0 bases. This CDR3 has 16 amino acids. Full variable domain (outside the CDR3, taken from reference TRBV19 and TRBJ2-5): DGGITQSPKYLFRKEGQNVTLSCEQNLNHDAMYWYRQDPGQGLRLIYYSQIVNDFQKGDIAEGYSVSREKKESFPLTVTSAQKNPTAFYLCASSTRTGRYQETQYFGPGTRLLVL.

The V and J genes are TRBV7-9 and TRBJ2-2; tentatively, D is TRBD1 (5 bases). The CDR3 runs 15 residues. The germline V and J ends were trimmed by 4 bases and 3 bases, with 12 bases remaining between them. In germline, CDR1 is SEHNR, CDR2 FQNEAQ (reference sequence). CDR3 sequence (DNA): TGTGCCAGCAGCTCTCCAGGGCCCCACACCGGGGAGCTGTTTTTT. This codes for CASSSPGPHTGELFF.

This chain uses TRBV5-5 with TRBJ2-1, with 8 bases identical to TRBD2. Trimming removed 1 base from V and 5 bases from J; junction bases left unmatched: 8. Germline CDR1 is SGHKS and CDR2 is YYEKEE (reference sequence). The CDR3 is 16 residues long. Here the CDR3 DNA reads TGTGCCAGCAGCTTGTCATCGAGCGGGAGAAACAATGAGCAGTTCTTC. Encoded protein: CASSLSSSGRNNEQFF.

The V gene is TRBV5-1, the J gene TRBJ2-7; 8 bases are a match to TRBD1. Germline V lookup: CDR1 SGHRS, CDR2 YFSETQ. After removal of 0 bases from V and 3 bases from J, the junction contained 5 bases not matched to a gene. This CDR3 spans 15 amino acids. The CDR3 is CASSLAPGQVYEQYF. The CDR3 DNA is TGCGCCAGCAGCTTGGCACCGGGACAGGTCTACGAGCAGTACTTC.

This rearrangement joins TRBV18 to TRBJ1-1, with TRBD1 matching 10 bases. The length of the CDR3 is 16 residues. The J segment lost 4 bases and the V segment lost 2 bases, leaving 7 bases of the junction unmatched. Germline V gene data show CDR1 as KGHSH and CDR2 as LQKENI. The CDR3 is CASSPLGQGLSTEAFF. In DNA, the CDR3 is TGTGCCAGCTCACCATTGGGACAGGGGCTTAGCACTGAAGCTTTCTTT.

This rearrangement joins TRBV5-5 to TRBJ2-1, with 11 bases fitting TRBD1. The length of the CDR3 is 17 residues. V lost 0 bases to trimming and J lost 6 bases; unmatched junction nucleotides: 8. Germline V lookup: CDR1 SGHKS, CDR2 YYEKEE (reference sequence). CDR3 sequence reads: CASSLGLGQGAINEQFF. The DNA of the CDR3 is TGTGCCAGCAGCTTGGGCCTCGGACAGGGGGCCATCAATGAGCAGTTCTTC.

V usage is TRBV5-1 and J usage is TRBJ2-6; perhaps TRBD1 as D (5 bases). Trimming pared 0 bases from V and 1 base from J, leaving 14 bases between. Germline V gives CDR1 SGHRS, CDR2 YFSETQ. The CDR3 sequence is 18 residues long. The CDR3 bases are TGCGCCAGCAGCTTGGTTCTAGGGGCCGGATCTGGGGCCAACGTCCTGACTTTC. Translating gives CASSLVLGAGSGANVLTF. The variable domain in full, with the rest retrieved from reference TRBV5-1 and TRBJ2-6, is KAGVTQTPRYLIKTRGQQVTLSCSPISGHRSVSWYQQTPGQGLQFLFEYFSETQRNKGNFPGRFSGRQFSNSRSEMNVSTLELGDSALYLCASSLVLGAGSGANVLTFGAGSRLTVL.

This clone appeared once. V gene TRBV9 combines with J gene TRBJ1-2; the D gene is possibly TRBD1 (5 bases). The germline V and J ends were trimmed by 2 bases and 3 bases, with 8 bases remaining between them. CDR1 and CDR2 from the germline V gene are SGDLS and YYNGEE. The CDR3 is 13 amino acids. CDR3: CASSVTGHYGYTF. The CDR3 region has the DNA TGTGCCAGCAGCGTTACGGGGCACTATGGCTACACCTTC.

In DNA form, the CDR3 reads TGTGCCAGCAGCTTATCCAGGGTCGGTGAAAAACTGTTTTTT. It yields the protein CASSLSRVGEKLFF. The chain uses TRBV7-9 and TRBJ1-4; D perhaps matches TRBD1 (5 bases). Between the trimmed V and J ends, which lost 2 bases and 7 bases, there was a span of 11 bases. The CDR3 runs to 14 residues. In germline, CDR1 is SEHNR, CDR2 FQNEAQ (reference sequence).

The chain links TRBV5-1 to TRBJ1-1; D ambiguous. Per the germline V gene, CDR1 is SGHRS and CDR2 is YFSETQ. V shed 5 bases and J shed 2 bases, with 16 bases lying between them. This CDR3 has 15 residues. DNA of the CDR3: TGCGCCAGCAGTCTAACCGGGCCAGAAAACACTGAAGCTTTCTTT. Amino acids: CASSLTGPENTEAFF.

A single count supports this clone. The chain combines TRBV6-5 with TRBJ1-2, with a weak D call TRBD1 (5 bases). The CDR3 totals 14 residues. The V end was cut by 9 bases, the J end by 6 bases, with 20 bases between. Germline CDR1 MNHEY, CDR2 SVGAGI. The CDR3 nucleotides are TGTGCCAGTTCAGGCAGGGTTGGATATGATGGCTACACCTTC. Protein product: CASSGRVGYDGYTF.

DNA for the CDR3: TGTGCCAGCAGAGGTAGGGGACGCCACAATGAGCAGTTCTTC. It is translated as CASRGRGRHNEQFF. The chain carries TRBV27 and TRBJ2-1, with D possibly being TRBD1 or TRBD2 (5 bases each). CDR1 is MNHEY, CDR2 SMNVEV, per germline (reference sequence). Between the trimmed V and J ends, which lost 6 bases and 5 bases, there was a span of 14 bases. CDR3 size: 14 residues.

The J gene is TRBJ1-1, the V gene TRBV30; no reliable D call. V was cut by 1 base and J by 3 bases, with 12 bases left in between. Germline lookup yields CDR1 GTSNPN and CDR2 SVGIG (reference sequence). The CDR3 is 14 amino acids. CDR3 loop: CAWSGRAPHTEAFF. Here the CDR3 DNA reads TGTGCCTGGAGTGGGAGGGCCCCTCACACTGAAGCTTTCTTT.

The chain uses TRBV5-1 and TRBJ2-3; the D gene is possibly TRBD2 (5 bases). The germline V and J ends were trimmed by 1 base and 4 bases, with 13 bases remaining between them. There are 15 residues in the CDR3. CDR1 is SGHRS, CDR2 YFSETQ, per germline. This CDR3 reads CASSLPGNFPDTQYF. CDR3 in DNA: TGCGCCAGCAGCTTGCCCGGGAATTTTCCAGATACGCAGTATTTT.

The V gene is TRBV27, the J gene TRBJ2-6; D ambiguous. The germline V gene has CDR1 MNHEY and CDR2 SMNVEV (reference sequence). The length of the CDR3 is 16 residues. V was clipped by 0 bases and J by 0 bases, with 6 bases between them. CDR3 nucleotides: TGTGCCAGCAGTTTATCGAAGAGCTCTGGGGCCAACGTCCTGACTTTC. Its translation: CASSLSKSSGANVLTF.

This clone was observed a single time. This chain joins TRBV4-1 and TRBJ2-7, with no clear D. The germline V gene encodes CDR1 MGHRA and CDR2 YSYEKL. Trimming removed 4 bases from V and 0 bases from J, with 10 bases in between. The CDR3 runs to 14 residues. The chain's CDR3 is CASSLTISSYEQYF. The CDR3 DNA sequence: TGCGCCAGCAGCCTTACTATTAGCTCCTACGAGCAGTACTTC.

The chain links TRBV5-6 to TRBJ2-3; D is uncertain. Trimming took 1 base from V and 6 from J, leaving 3 bases between them. The CDR3 length is 11 residues. The germline V gene encodes CDR1 SGHDT and CDR2 YYEEEE. The DNA for the CDR3 is TGTGCCAGCAGCTTGTTGGATACGCAGTATTTT. Residues: CASSLLDTQYF.

The V call is TRBV28, the J call TRBJ1-5, with a possible D match to TRBD1 (6 bases). V was trimmed by 6 bases and J by 0 bases, leaving 18 bases between them. The germline CDR1 and CDR2 sequences are MDHEN and SYDVKM. The CDR3 loop spans 17 amino acids. In DNA, the CDR3 is TGTGCCAGCAGCTTCGGGGGGCAGATCTATAGCAATCAGCCCCAGCATTTT. It specifies CASSFGGQIYSNQPQHF.

The J gene is TRBJ1-2, the V gene TRBV19, with D unresolved. The germline CDR1 and CDR2 sequences are LNHDA and SQIVND (reference sequence). Deletions cut 3 bases from V and 2 bases from J, with 10 bases between. This CDR3 spans 14 amino acids. Written as DNA, the CDR3 is TGTGCCAGTAGTATCCAGGCGGCGAACTATGGCTACACCTTC. The encoded protein is CASSIQAANYGYTF.

The gene calls are TRBV6-1 and TRBJ1-3, with TRBD1 matching over 12 bases. CDR3 length: 14 residues. Germline lookup yields CDR1 MNHNS and CDR2 SASEGT. The V segment lost 11 bases and the J segment 0 bases; nucleotides outside the gene matches: 2. DNA of the CDR3: TGTGCCGGGACAGGGGGCCTCTCTGGAAACACCATATATTTT. This codes for CAGTGGLSGNTIYF.

This clone was counted a single time. Other DNA sequences within the sample encode an identical CDR3. The V call is TRBV14, the J call TRBJ2-7; no firm D call. The CDR3 is 14 amino acids. The V and J ends lost 1 base and 2 bases respectively, with 9 bases between them. The germline V gene encodes CDR1 SGHDN and CDR2 FVKESK. Here the CDR3 reads CASSQVPGAYEQYF. The CDR3 DNA is TGTGCCAGCAGCCAAGTGCCAGGTGCCTACGAGCAGTACTTC.

This chain uses TRBV4-1 with TRBJ1-4; possible D gene TRBD1, 5 bases. The CDR3 contains 14 residues. Trimming stripped 3 bases from V and 4 bases from J, with 9 bases between. Germline loops: CDR1 MGHRA, CDR2 YSYEKL. CDR3 sequence reads: CASSQQDSNEKLFF. CDR3 sequence (DNA): TGCGCCAGCAGCCAGCAAGACAGTAATGAAAAACTGTTTTTT.

To note about this clone: Other DNA sequences within the sample encode an identical CDR3. The genes are TRBV5-1 and TRBJ2-2; D may be TRBD1 or TRBD2 (6 bases each). CDR1 is SGHRS, CDR2 YFSETQ, per germline. Trimming pared 0 bases from V and 6 bases from J, leaving 9 bases between. The CDR3 loop spans 14 amino acids. The CDR3 DNA reads TGCGCCAGCAGCTTGGATCGGGGGCCCGGGGAGCTGTTTTTT. This codes for CASSLDRGPGELFF. The full variable domain, in which reference TRBV5-1 and TRBJ2-2 provide the parts outside the CDR3, is KAGVTQTPRYLIKTRGQQVTLSCSPISGHRSVSWYQQTPGQGLQFLFEYFSETQRNKGNFPGRFSGRQFSNSRSEMNVSTLELGDSALYLCASSLDRGPGELFFGEGSRLTVL.

The chain recombines TRBV5-1 with TRBJ2-7; 7 bases map to TRBD2. The germline gives CDR1 SGHRS, CDR2 YFSETQ. Germline trimming cut 0 bases from V and 6 bases from J; bases unmatched to any gene: 15. The CDR3 consists of 17 residues. The CDR3 DNA reads TGCGCCAGCAGCTTGGGCCCCTCAGAGGGAGGGCCCTCCGAGCAGTACTTC. Its translation is CASSLGPSEGGPSEQYF. Variable domain in full (rest from reference TRBV5-1 and TRBJ2-7): KAGVTQTPRYLIKTRGQQVTLSCSPISGHRSVSWYQQTPGQGLQFLFEYFSETQRNKGNFPGRFSGRQFSNSRSEMNVSTLELGDSALYLCASSLGPSEGGPSEQYFGPGTRLTVT.

J is TRBJ2-7 and V is TRBV6-1; no clear D gene. CDR3 length equals 14 residues. Trimming cost V 3 bases and J 0 bases, with 9 bases left between them. Germline V CDR1 and CDR2: MNHNS, SASEGT. The CDR3 nucleotides are TGTGCCAGCAGTGACTTTGGACCCTCCTACGAGCAGTACTTC. As protein: CASSDFGPSYEQYF.

The J gene is TRBJ1-4, the V gene TRBV2; D unresolved. The CDR3 contains 14 residues. Between the trimmed V and J ends, which lost 6 bases and 5 bases, there was a span of 13 bases. Germline V lookup: CDR1 SNHLY, CDR2 FYNNEI. CDR3 protein: CASSPGGTNEKLFF. The CDR3 DNA reads TGTGCCAGCAGCCCAGGCGGCACAAATGAAAAACTGTTTTTT.

The chain joins TRBV30 to TRBJ2-3; no definite D call. V was shortened by 2 bases and J by 8 bases, with 17 bases between the two germline ends. The CDR3 extends over 14 amino acids. The germline V gene encodes CDR1 GTSNPN and CDR2 SVGIG (reference sequence). The CDR3: CAWSSETSFSTQYF. The CDR3 coding sequence is TGTGCCTGGAGTTCGGAAACATCCTTCAGTACGCAGTATTTT.